Listed here is a single TCR beta chain. Original analysis: Estimation of nucleated cell counts was performed using reference gene primer amplification. The assay was immunoSEQ multiplex PCR, and TCRdb's table has in-frame clones only and misses some. Clone size and V and J calls were adopted from that table, with D and trimming inferred from the DNA. There are about 190,000 clones in the sample; more than 70% occur only once, and approximately 6% lies in the top ten. This entry belongs to a study of blood T cell repertoires in COVID-19. The V segment lost 0 bases and the J segment 1 base; nucleotides outside the gene matches: 3. This CDR3 spans 15 amino acids. Germline-derived CDR1 and CDR2 are SGHRS and YFSETQ.

The specimen sequenced was peripheral blood. V gene TRBV5-1 combines with J gene TRBJ1-1; 7 bases are shared with TRBD1. This TCR was sampled from a man in his forties or fifties with active or convalescent COVID-19. In DNA, the CDR3 is TGCGCCAGCAGCTTGGATCCAGGGGGGAACACTGAAGCTTTCTTT. Protein product: CASSLDPGGNTEAFF.